These T cell receptor beta chains were read from a single sample in a study of cytomegalovirus exposure and HLA in healthy donors. Sequencing was performed with immunoSEQ multiplex PCR; in TCRdb, only in-frame clones are kept and a portion is missing. The table lists some 190,000 clones, around 81% of them singletons. Sequencing was carried out using PBMCs. Source of these receptors: a man aged 18 to 29 in good health and CMV-seronegative. Each CDR3 is given with its conserved first and last residue. The order of the fields is V gene, D gene, J gene, clone size, CDR3 DNA, CDR3 protein. A D gene is named only where the DNA matches it firmly. The size of a clone is reported for some rows only, either as once, few or many, or as a class for expanded clones.

>TRBV4-1|.|TRBJ2-7|.
TGCGCCAGCAGCCAAGGGGACACCCTATACGAGCAGTACTTC
CASSQGDTLYEQYF
>TRBV5-1|TRBD2|TRBJ2-5|.
TGCGCCAGCAGCTTGACTAGCGGGGTCCAAGAGACCCAGTACTTC
CASSLTSGVQETQYF
>TRBV5-1|TRBD1|TRBJ2-1|.
TGCGCCAGCAGCTTCCGGACAGGGGGGGACAATGAGCAGTTCTTC
CASSFRTGGDNEQFF
>TRBV2|TRBD1|TRBJ1-1|.
TGTGCCAGCAGGGGGACAGGGACTGAAGCTTTCTTT
CASRGTGTEAFF
>TRBV2|.|TRBJ2-5|once
TGTGCCAGCAGTGCAGGGCCGTCCCAAGAGACCCAGTACTTC
CASSAGPSQETQYF
>TRBV30|.|TRBJ1-1|.
TGTGCCTGGAGTGGAAGGGGGAACACTGAAGCTTTCTTT
CAWSGRGNTEAFF
>TRBV15|TRBD1|TRBJ1-5|.
TGTGCCACCAGTACCAGGGGGCGACTCGGTCAGCCCCAGCATTTT
CATSTRGRLGQPQHF
>TRBV7-8|TRBD1|TRBJ1-1|.
TGTGCCAGCAGCTGGACAGGGTTCGGCACTGAAGCTTTCTTT
CASSWTGFGTEAFF
>TRBV7-2|.|TRBJ2-2|.
TGTGCCAGCAGCCCTACAGGCTTGAGGAACACCGGGGAGCTGTTTTTT
CASSPTGLRNTGELFF
>TRBV2|.|TRBJ2-7|.
TGTGCCAGCCTACGGGACAAGGGGTCTACCTACGAGCAGTACTTC
CASLRDKGSTYEQYF
>TRBV2|TRBD1|TRBJ1-5|.
TGTGCCAGCGGACAGGGCTCCAATCAGCCCCAGCATTTT
CASGQGSNQPQHF
>TRBV9|.|TRBJ2-7|.
TGTGCCAGCAGCGTAGCTTCAGGGGCCACCTACGAGCAGTACTTC
CASSVASGATYEQYF
>TRBV7-2|.|TRBJ2-3|.
TGTGCCAGCAGCTTAACGGGACAAGCCACAGATACGCAGTATTTT
CASSLTGQATDTQYF
>TRBV5-4|TRBD2|TRBJ2-7|.
TGTGCCAGCAGCTTGGGTACTAGCGGCGGGAGTCTGTCCTACGAGCAGTACTTC
CASSLGTSGGSLSYEQYF
>TRBV19|TRBD1|TRBJ1-2|few
TGTGCCAGTACCTATGCCGGGACAGGGGTTAGTCTTGGCTACACCTTC
CASTYAGTGVSLGYTF
>TRBV7-8|TRBD1|TRBJ1-2|.
TGTGCCAGCAGCTCGTCGACAGGGGGCGCGGGTGGCTACACCTTC
CASSSSTGGAGGYTF
>TRBV9|.|TRBJ1-3|.
TGTGCCAGCAGCCCTCGGGCATCACGGGGTCCTGGAAACACCATATATTTT
CASSPRASRGPGNTIYF
>TRBV2|.|TRBJ1-5|once
TGTGCCAGCAGTGGGACAGTTACCAATCAGCCCCAGCATTTT
CASSGTVTNQPQHF
>TRBV30|TRBD1|TRBJ2-3|.
TGTGCCCCCGTACTGGACAGGCGGAGGGATACGCAGTATTTT
CAPVLDRRRDTQYF
>TRBV6-1|.|TRBJ2-1|.
TGTGCCAGCAGCGAAGGGCCTGCCCGTTACAATGAGCAGTTCTTC
CASSEGPARYNEQFF
>TRBV10-3|.|TRBJ2-1|.
TGTGCCATCAGTGAGCCCGGGGGCTCCTACAATGAGCAGTTCTTC
CAISEPGGSYNEQFF
>TRBV6-6|TRBD1|TRBJ1-4|.
TGTGCCAGCAGTTATGGTCCAGGGGGCAGGGGAGAAAAACTGTTTTTT
CASSYGPGGRGEKLFF
>TRBV6-5|.|TRBJ1-2|.
TGTGCCAGCAGTTCCGGAGGGGGGGGCTATGGCTACACCTTC
CASSSGGGGYGYTF
>TRBV7-9|.|TRBJ2-2|.
TGTGCCAGCAGCTCCGGACAGAACACCGGGGAGCTGTTTTTT
CASSSGQNTGELFF
>TRBV4-3|TRBD1|TRBJ2-2|.
TGCGCCAGCAGCCATCTCACACCCGACAGGGGTGCTCCCGGGGAGCTGTTTTTT
CASSHLTPDRGAPGELFF
>TRBV30|.|TRBJ2-3|.
TGTGCCTGGAGCGGGAAACGGCAGTATTTT
CAWSGKRQYF
>TRBV21-1|.|TRBJ2-2|.
TGTGCCAGCAGCAAATCTGTGGGGCGGGAGGGGAACACCGGGGAGCTGTTTTTT
CASSKSVGREGNTGELFF
>TRBV27|TRBD1|TRBJ2-7|.
TGTGCCAGCAGTCAGACAGGGGTGGGGGACTACGAGCAGTACTTC
CASSQTGVGDYEQYF
>TRBV19|TRBD1|TRBJ2-7|.
TGTGCCAGTACCATACAAACAGGGGGCTCCTACGAGCAGTACTTC
CASTIQTGGSYEQYF